These 12 T cell receptor beta chains share one sample of origin, sequenced in a study of technical replicates of blood from a handful of donors (dated by TCRdb to 2015 to 2018). The library came from the immunoSEQ multiplex PCR assay. Imported from immuneACCESS, the table was reduced by TCRdb to in-frame sequences with V and J called. These copies leave out some clones; in studies compared against another copy, an unresolved V gene accounts for under half, and the cause of the remainder is not known. The sample table shows approximately 60,000 clones, and 86% are seen once. The ten largest clones represent approximately 5.1% of the sample. Source material: PBMCs. Every receptor here comes from a human donor in good health. Some clones in this sample may be carry-over from other donors' samples.

The CDR3 is CASSVAGQAARDTQYF. The CDR3 coding sequence is TGTGCCAGCAGCGTCGCGGGACAGGCAGCACGAGATACGCAGTATTTT. The rearrangement uses TRBV2 and TRBJ2-3; 8 nucleotides agree with TRBD1. This CDR3 is built from 16 residues. V dropped 6 bases and J dropped 5; count of bases not matched to a gene: 13. In germline, CDR1 is SNHLY, CDR2 FYNNEI. Complete variable domain (other parts from reference TRBV2 and TRBJ2-3): EPEVTQTPSHQVTQMGQEVILRCVPISNHLYFYWYRQILGQKVEFLVSFYNNEISEKSEIFDDQFSVERPDGSNFTLKIRSTKLEDSAMYFCASSVAGQAARDTQYFGPGTRLTVL.

This clone came up once. The chain links TRBV6-6 to TRBJ2-2, with D unclear. The V end lost 7 bases, the J end lost 6 bases, and 9 bases lay between the germline ends. Germline values: CDR1 MNHNY, CDR2 SVGAGI (reference sequence). The CDR3 has 12 amino acids. CDR3 in amino acids: CASTIEAGELFF. CDR3 sequence (DNA): TGTGCCAGCACCATAGAGGCCGGGGAGCTGTTTTTT.

The V and J genes are TRBV10-3 and TRBJ2-3, with 8 bases identical to TRBD1. Germline CDR1 ENHRY, CDR2 SYGVKD. The CDR3 extends over 14 amino acids. The V gene end was trimmed by 6 bases and the J gene end by 2 bases; junction bases not matched to a gene: 4. The CDR3 DNA is TGTGCCATCAGAGGACAGGGCCTCACAGATACGCAGTATTTT. Residues: CAIRGQGLTDTQYF.

This sequence joins TRBV7-2 and TRBJ2-7; D is undetermined. From germline, CDR1 is SGHTA and CDR2 FQGNSA. V was shortened by 1 base and J by 0 bases, with 7 bases between the two germline ends. The CDR3 is made up of 14 amino acids. CDR3 protein: CASSLGSSSYEQYF. Written as DNA, the CDR3 is TGTGCCAGCAGCTTAGGCAGTTCCTCCTACGAGCAGTACTTC.

This clone showed up just once. The chain uses TRBV5-4 and TRBJ1-2; 12 bases are a match to TRBD1. Germline values: CDR1 SGHNT, CDR2 YYREEE (reference sequence). The trim removed 5 bases at V and 4 bases at J, leaving 15 bases unmatched. There are 18 residues in the CDR3. The CDR3, as DNA: TGTGCCAGCAGACCGGCCGGGACAGGGGGCTTCTATGGCTATGGCTACACCTTC. It translates to CASRPAGTGGFYGYGYTF.

CDR3 residues: CASSIDRNTEAFF. The DNA for the CDR3 is TGTGCCAGCAGCATCGACAGGAACACTGAAGCTTTCTTT. The genes are TRBV7-3 and TRBJ1-1; D is perhaps TRBD1 (5 bases). CDR3 length: 13 amino acids. The ends were cut back, 5 bases at V and 1 base at J, with 8 bases in the middle. Per germline, CDR1 SGHTA and CDR2 FQGTGA.

The rearrangement uses TRBV6-1 and TRBJ1-1, with 7 bases aligning to TRBD1. The CDR3 spans 14 residues. From germline, CDR1 is MNHNS and CDR2 SASEGT. The J segment lost 4 bases and the V segment lost 6 bases, leaving 8 bases of the junction unmatched. CDR3 DNA sequence: TGTGCCAGCAGCAAACAGGGGTTAGGCACTGAAGCTTTCTTT. Translating it yields CASSKQGLGTEAFF.

This clone was found a few times. V usage is TRBV4-1 and J usage is TRBJ1-3, with TRBD1 matching 8 bases. The CDR3 spans 17 residues. Germline V gene sequence: CDR1 MGHRA, CDR2 YSYEKL. After removal of 4 bases from V and 0 bases from J, the junction contained 8 bases not matched to a gene. The CDR3 here is CASSRPGQDPSGNTIYF. The CDR3 DNA follows: TGCGCCAGCAGCCGCCCGGGACAGGACCCCTCTGGAAACACCATATATTTT.

This clone was seen more than once but under ten times. The V call is TRBV6-5, the J call TRBJ2-4, with 7 bases fitting TRBD2. CDR1 is MNHEY, CDR2 SVGAGI, per germline. This CDR3 is 13 amino acids long. V lost 8 bases and J lost 4; bases outside the gene matches: 5. CDR3: CASGGGNKNIQYF. The CDR3, as DNA: TGTGCCAGCGGGGGGGGGAATAAAAACATTCAGTACTTC.

The chain couples TRBV28 to TRBJ2-7; 7 bases match TRBD1. The CDR3 is 15 amino acids. J lost 5 bases, V lost 5 bases, and 12 bases had no gene match. The germline V gene has CDR1 MDHEN and CDR2 SYDVKM. The CDR3 loop is CASSQPTQGSHEQYF. In DNA form, the CDR3 reads TGTGCCAGCAGTCAGCCGACACAGGGGTCCCACGAGCAGTACTTC.

The J gene is TRBJ2-1, the V gene TRBV7-3, with unresolved D. Trimming took 1 base from V and 9 from J, leaving 10 bases between them. CDR3 length equals 13 residues. Germline CDR1 and CDR2: SGHTA and FQGTGA. CDR3 coding DNA: TGTGCCAGCAGCTTAAAACGTGGCTTTGAGCAGTTCTTC. Its translation is CASSLKRGFEQFF. Variable domain in full (rest from reference TRBV7-3 and TRBJ2-1): GAGVSQTPSNKVTEKGKYVELRCDPISGHTALYWYRQSLGQGPEFLIYFQGTGAADDSGLPNDRFFAVRPEGSVSTLKIQRTERGDSAVYLCASSLKRGFEQFFGPGTRLTVL.

This clone has a single count. The chain joins TRBV7-9 to TRBJ2-5; D remains unclear. This CDR3 comprises 14 residues. Germline loops: CDR1 SEHNR, CDR2 FQNEAQ (reference sequence). Trimming took off 0 bases at V and 5 bases at J, with 10 bases between the two ends. In nucleotides, the CDR3 is TGTGCCAGCAGCTTAGCGGCTGCGGTGGAGACCCAGTACTTC. This sequence encodes CASSLAAAVETQYF.